A single sample is the source of the 3 T cell receptor beta chains below, sequenced in a study of cytomegalovirus exposure and HLA in healthy donors. The PCR contained 60 Vbeta and 13 Jbeta primers. Assay used: immunoSEQ multiplex PCR; TCRdb lists only in-frame clones, some missing. The sample includes around 67,000 clones, 75% to 80% of them seen just once. The specimen sequenced was PBMCs. These receptors all come from a man aged 18 to 30 in good health and CMV-seropositive.

This clone showed up just a few times. This chain joins TRBV12-2 and TRBJ2-7; the table's D call, TRBD2, was not checked against the DNA. TRBV12-2 is listed as a pseudogene. There are 16 residues in the CDR3. CDR3 loop: CASRLGGTSCSYEQYF. The CDR3 nucleotides are TGTGCAAGTCGCTTAGGCGGGACTAGCTGTTCCTACGAGCAGTACTTC.

The rearrangement joins TRBV2 to TRBJ2-6; D remains unclear. The V end was cut by 6 bases, the J end by 0 bases, with 9 bases between. Germline assignment: CDR1 SNHLY and CDR2 FYNNEI. The CDR3 runs to 15 residues. This CDR3 reads CASRAEYSGANVLTF. The CDR3 DNA sequence: TGTGCCAGCAGGGCGGAGTACTCTGGGGCCAACGTCCTGACTTTC.

The chain recombines TRBV9 with TRBJ1-5; TRBD1 aligns across 9 bases. Germline CDR1 is SGDLS and CDR2 is YYNGEE. With V trimmed by 0 bases and J by 6 bases, 4 bases remained unmatched. This CDR3 has 15 residues. The CDR3 region has the DNA TGTGCCAGCAGCGTAGGGGGGACAGGGCGTCAGCCCCAGCATTTT. This codes for CASSVGGTGRQPQHF.